The 27 T cell receptor beta chains below all came from one sample that was sequenced in a study of blood T cell repertoires in COVID-19. TCRdb's copy holds only in-frame clones and misses some; the assay was immunoSEQ multiplex PCR. The repertoire includes tens of thousands of clones, roughly 88% of them detected once, and about 10% sits in the top ten. Sequencing used peripheral blood. The receptors come from a man aged 25 to 40 with COVID-19, enrolled during active disease.

This chain uses TRBV7-3 with TRBJ1-1; 8 nucleotides align to TRBD1. J lost 6 bases, V lost 5 bases, and 8 bases had no gene match. CDR1 and CDR2 (germline): SGHTA, FQGTGA. CDR3 size: 14 residues. The DNA of the CDR3 is TGTGCCAGCAGCCCAGGGGGCGCCTGGCCTGAAGCTTTCTTT. This sequence encodes CASSPGGAWPEAFF.

This clone was seen more than once but under ten times. This chain connects TRBV6-5 to TRBJ2-3; tentatively, D is TRBD2 (5 bases). The V gene lost 5 bases and the J gene lost 6 bases, with 12 bases spanning the gap. The CDR3 covers 13 residues. Germline lookup yields CDR1 MNHEY and CDR2 SVGAGI. The CDR3 region has the DNA TGTGCCAGCAGTACTAGGCTTGCGGATACGCAGTATTTT. Translating gives CASSTRLADTQYF.

The chain combines TRBV29-1 with TRBJ2-7, with 8 bases lining up with TRBD1. From germline, CDR1 is SQVTM and CDR2 ANQGSEA. CDR3 length equals 13 residues. V lost 3 bases and J lost 6; bases outside the gene matches: 7. The DNA of the CDR3 is TGCAGCGTTGAGGGGCAGGGGGCAGGCGAGCAGTACTTC. Amino acids: CSVEGQGAGEQYF.

The rearrangement joins TRBV7-9 to TRBJ2-2, with D possibly TRBD2 on 6 matching bases. Germline lookup yields CDR1 SEHNR and CDR2 FQNEAQ (reference sequence). Trimming left V 1 base short and J 5 bases short, with 11 bases between. The CDR3 totals 15 residues. CDR3 loop: CASSLGGLRTGELFF. CDR3 nucleotides: TGTGCCAGCAGCTTAGGGGGACTGAGGACCGGGGAGCTGTTTTTT. Full variable domain (missing parts from reference TRBV7-9 and TRBJ2-2): DTGVSQNPRHKITKRGQNVTFRCDPISEHNRLYWYRQTLGQGPEFLTYFQNEAQLEKSRLLSDRFSAERPKGSFSTLEIQRTEQGDSAMYLCASSLGGLRTGELFFGEGSRLTVL.

The rearrangement links TRBV10-3 to TRBJ2-7; the match to TRBD2 covers 9 bases. The trim removed 3 bases at V and 6 bases at J, leaving 9 bases unmatched. The CDR3 extends over 15 amino acids. Germline lookup yields CDR1 ENHRY and CDR2 SYGVKD. The CDR3 DNA is TGTGCCATCAGTGATGGGCGGGAGGGGGCCATCGAGCAGTACTTC. It encodes CAISDGREGAIEQYF.

This clone was seen just once. V gene TRBV27 combines with J gene TRBJ2-7, with 11 bases identical to TRBD2. CDR3 size: 15 residues. Germline CDR1 MNHEY, CDR2 SMNVEV (reference sequence). The J segment lost 0 bases and the V segment lost 3 bases, leaving 1 base of the junction unmatched. The DNA for the CDR3 is TGTGCCAGCAGTTTTGGGACTAGCGGCTCCTACGAGCAGTACTTC. Translation gives CASSFGTSGSYEQYF.

The chain joins TRBV11-2 to TRBJ2-7; 13 nucleotides agree with TRBD2. This CDR3 contains 15 residues. J was trimmed by 6 bases and V by 5 bases; bases with no gene match: 7. Per the germline V gene, CDR1 is SGHAT and CDR2 is FQNNGV. CDR3 DNA: TGTGCCAGCAGCCCACTAGCGGGAGGGCCAGGCGAGCAGTACTTC. It yields the protein CASSPLAGGPGEQYF.

The V and J genes are TRBV2 and TRBJ2-7; the match to TRBD1 covers 8 bases. The CDR3 runs 15 residues. The V gene end was trimmed by 5 bases and the J gene end by 2 bases; junction bases not matched to a gene: 8. Germline CDR1 and CDR2: SNHLY and FYNNEI. The DNA of the CDR3 is TGTGCCAGCAGTTCGGACAGGGCCGGCGCCTACGAGCAGTACTTC. Protein: CASSSDRAGAYEQYF.

The chain uses TRBV6-5 and TRBJ2-1; 9 bases agree with TRBD1. With V trimmed by 6 bases and J by 5 bases, 2 bases remained unmatched. Per the germline V gene, CDR1 is MNHEY and CDR2 is SVGAGI. The CDR3 covers 13 residues. This CDR3 reads CASSRTGDNEQFF. CDR3 in DNA: TGTGCCAGCAGCAGGACAGGGGACAATGAGCAGTTCTTC.

The CDR3 nucleotides read TGTGCCAGCAGCCGGACAGGAGAAACTGAAGCTTTCTTT. Its protein is CASSRTGETEAFF. The gene calls are TRBV27 and TRBJ1-1; 7 nucleotides match TRBD1. The CDR3 is 13 amino acids. Looked up from germline, CDR1 is MNHEY and CDR2 is SMNVEV (reference sequence). V shed 6 bases and J 5 bases; nucleotides not matched to a gene: 6.

This clone was found a few times. V and J are TRBV28 and TRBJ1-1; D remains unclear. Germline assignment: CDR1 MDHEN and CDR2 SYDVKM. V lost 6 bases and J lost 7, with 12 bases in between. The CDR3 loop spans 12 amino acids. The CDR3 DNA sequence: TGTGCCAGCAGCCTAACGGGATTTGAAGCTTTCTTT. This gives the protein CASSLTGFEAFF.

At least ten counts were recorded for this clone. The chain has TRBV29-1 and TRBJ1-3; D might be TRBD1 (6 bases). The ends were cut back, 4 bases at V and 0 bases at J, with 13 bases in the middle. This CDR3 has 15 amino acids. Germline V CDR1 and CDR2: SQVTM, ANQGSEA. The CDR3 protein is CSVGVGQSSGNTIYF. The DNA of the CDR3 is TGCAGCGTTGGAGTCGGACAGAGCTCTGGAAACACCATATATTTT.

J is TRBJ1-5 and V is TRBV6-5; TRBD1 matches at 7 bases. This CDR3 has 16 amino acids. Per the germline V gene, CDR1 is MNHEY and CDR2 is SVGAGI. V gave up 4 bases and J gave up 5 bases; unmatched junction bases: 11. Here the CDR3 DNA reads TGTGCCAGCAGTTTAACGACAGGGAAAAGGTATCAGCCCCAGCATTTT. Residues: CASSLTTGKRYQPQHF.

V gene TRBV4-1 combines with J gene TRBJ2-1; 10 bases are shared with TRBD2. Losses at the gene ends were 0 bases for V and 6 bases for J; bases not matched to a gene: 8. The germline V gene encodes CDR1 MGHRA and CDR2 YSYEKL. The CDR3 is 17 residues long. Written as DNA, the CDR3 is TGCGCCAGCAGCCAAGATTGGTTACTAGCGGGACGCAATGAGCAGTTCTTC. This encodes CASSQDWLLAGRNEQFF.

The chain combines TRBV6-5 with TRBJ2-7, with D possibly TRBD2 on 6 matching bases. The V gene lost 5 bases and the J gene lost 5 bases, with 16 bases spanning the gap. CDR3 size: 14 residues. Germline CDR1 and CDR2: MNHEY and SVGAGI. CDR3 amino acids: CASSMWGVGNEQYF. The CDR3 DNA sequence: TGTGCCAGCAGTATGTGGGGGGTCGGCAACGAGCAGTACTTC.

The CDR3, as DNA: TGTGCCAGCAGTATAGCGGGAGTGCCCTACAATGAGCAGTTCTTC. As protein: CASSIAGVPYNEQFF. The V and J genes are TRBV28 and TRBJ2-1, with TRBD2 matching 9 bases. The length of the CDR3 is 15 residues. Germline values: CDR1 MDHEN, CDR2 SYDVKM. V dropped 5 bases and J dropped 2; count of bases not matched to a gene: 4.

This chain joins TRBV29-1 and TRBJ1-1, with TRBD1 identical over 9 bases. The ends lost 7 bases at V and 6 bases at J; junction bases unmatched: 9. Per germline, CDR1 SQVTM and CDR2 ANQGSEA. The CDR3 sequence is 13 residues long. DNA for the CDR3: TGCAGCGCCAGAACAGGGGGCGGTTCTGAAGCTTTCTTT. Protein: CSARTGGGSEAFF.

The V gene is TRBV18, the J gene TRBJ2-5; no clear D. Germline V gene data show CDR1 as KGHSH and CDR2 as LQKENI. The CDR3 has 15 residues. With 3 bases removed from V and 4 bases from J, the gap between germline ends came to 15 bases. The CDR3 DNA follows: TGTGCCAGCTCACCCGTCAACCAGCTAGTAGAGACCCAGTACTTC. This sequence encodes CASSPVNQLVETQYF.

The V gene is TRBV30, the J gene TRBJ1-2; 11 bases are shared with TRBD1. CDR1 is GTSNPN, CDR2 SVGIG, per germline (reference sequence). This CDR3 comprises 16 residues. V lost 1 base to trimming and J lost 4 bases; unmatched junction nucleotides: 8. In DNA form, the CDR3 reads TGTGCCTGGAGTGCCCGATGGACAGGGGGCGTCTATGGCTACACCTTC. It encodes CAWSARWTGGVYGYTF.

This clone was picked up one time. The chain recombines TRBV24-1 with TRBJ2-7, with D maybe TRBD2 (5 bases). Germline CDR1 and CDR2: KGHDR and SFDVKD. V was pared by 2 bases and J by 5 bases, with 12 bases between. This CDR3 spans 14 amino acids. The CDR3 is CATSDSGGGDEQYF. For the CDR3, the DNA is TGTGCCACCAGTGATTCCGGAGGCGGCGACGAGCAGTACTTC.

The chain couples TRBV5-4 to TRBJ2-7, with 9 nucleotides matching TRBD1. The CDR3 is made up of 14 amino acids. CDR1 and CDR2 from the germline V gene are SGHNT and YYREEE (reference sequence). Trimming took 4 bases from V and 1 from J; bases not matched to a gene: 3. The CDR3 loop reads CASSKGQGSYEQYF. The CDR3 DNA sequence: TGTGCCAGCAGCAAGGGACAGGGTTCCTACGAGCAGTACTTC.

The genes are TRBV29-1 and TRBJ2-2; possible D gene TRBD1, 6 bases. This CDR3 is 18 amino acids long. V was clipped by 3 bases and J by 4 bases, with 24 bases between them. The germline gives CDR1 SQVTM, CDR2 ANQGSEA. In nucleotides, the CDR3 is TGCAGCGTTGATGGTGGGCAGGTGGGGGCTTATGGCACCGGGGAGCTGTTTTTT. This codes for CSVDGGQVGAYGTGELFF.

The chain employs TRBV4-3 and TRBJ2-3; 7 bases are shared with TRBD2. The CDR3 loop spans 16 amino acids. Trimming at V came to 4 bases and at J to 0 bases, leaving 7 bases not matched to a gene. Germline V CDR1 and CDR2: LGHNA, YSLEER. The CDR3 region has the DNA TGCGCCAGCAGCCCCGGGGAGGGCAGAAGCACAGATACGCAGTATTTT. This encodes CASSPGEGRSTDTQYF.

This chain links TRBV18 with TRBJ1-4; perhaps TRBD1 as D (6 bases). CDR1 and CDR2 from the germline V gene are KGHSH and LQKENI. This CDR3 has 15 amino acids. V lost 5 bases, J lost 3 bases, and 13 bases lay in between. The CDR3 here is CASSSQGTANEKLFF. The CDR3 DNA sequence: TGTGCCAGCTCATCCCAGGGGACCGCTAATGAAAAACTGTTTTTT. The full variable domain, its missing parts supplied by reference TRBV18 and TRBJ1-4, is NAGVMQNPRHLVRRRGQEARLRCSPMKGHSHVYWYRQLPEEGLKFMVYLQKENIIDESGMPKERFSAEFPKEGPSILRIQQVVRGDSAAYFCASSSQGTANEKLFFGSGTQLSVL.

This clone was observed a few times. This rearrangement joins TRBV14 to TRBJ2-1, with TRBD2 matching over 8 bases. The CDR3 sequence is 15 residues long. Germline V gives CDR1 SGHDN, CDR2 FVKESK. The V and J ends lost 4 bases and 6 bases, in that order; junction bases with no gene match: 8. In DNA form, the CDR3 reads TGTGCCAGCAGCCCCACGGGGGGGCTTTCCAATGAGCAGTTCTTC. Protein sequence: CASSPTGGLSNEQFF.

This clone was found a few times. J is TRBJ1-6 and V is TRBV5-6; D gene unclear. The germline V gene has CDR1 SGHDT and CDR2 YYEEEE. V was pared by 4 bases and J by 8 bases, with 19 bases between. The CDR3 loop spans 16 amino acids. The CDR3 nucleotides read TGTGCCAGCAGCGCTGATATGGCTAGCCCCGATTCACCCCTCCACTTT. Protein: CASSADMASPDSPLHF. The complete variable domain, with remaining parts taken from reference TRBV5-6 and TRBJ1-6, reads DAGVTQSPTHLIKTRGQQVTLRCSPKSGHDTVSWYQQALGQGPQFIFQYYEEEERQRGNFPDRFSGHQFPNYSSELNVNALLLGDSALYLCASSADMASPDSPLHFGNGTRLTVT.

The chain uses TRBV2 and TRBJ1-1; D is unclear. Germline CDR1 reads SNHLY; CDR2 reads FYNNEI. CDR3 length: 13 amino acids. Trimming took 3 bases from V and 1 from J, leaving 6 bases between them. CDR3 coding DNA: TGTGCCAGCAGTGAGCGAGAGAACACTGAAGCTTTCTTT. Translation gives CASSERENTEAFF.